Listed below are T cell receptor beta chains from one sample, sequenced in a study of blood T cells in healthy people across ages. MiXCR, applied by TCRdb to the 5' RACE reads, yields one record per CDR3 protein. The repertoire consists of 660,000 or so distinct CDR3 sequences, with under 65% occurring once and the leading ten covering roughly 34%. The sequenced sample consisted of blood. These receptor sequences come from a man aged 60 to 75 in good health. Both conserved end residues are part of each CDR3. The order of the fields is V gene, CDR3 protein.

>TRBV9
CASGVGSSSITEAFF
>TRBV5-1
CASSSRDRGPYNEQFF
>TRBV20-1
CSASSDGSNYGYTF
>TRBV4-1
CASSLSGTEKETQYF
>TRBV15
CATALGGVGADTQYF
>TRBV2
CASQRLGVTDTQYF
>TRBV4-2
CASSQEDRAVNYGYTF
>TRBV6-1
CASSDPGKGEKLFF
>TRBV6-1
CASSELAGASYEQYF
>TRBV5-6
CASSLTPLEQYF
>TRBV4-1
CASSQESQGTLYGYTF
>TRBV7-2
CASSSSTSGGGSNEQFF
>TRBV14
CASSPGLAAPPSSYNEQFF
>TRBV11-1
CASSMGQTNSPLHF
>TRBV2
CASGGDYGYTF
>TRBV12-3/TRBV12-4
CAGSRDRSYNEQFF
>TRBV12-3/TRBV12-4
CASTQGGAHRGYTF
>TRBV12-3/TRBV12-4
CASSMTVTQETQYF
>TRBV7-2
CASSSTRALGEQYF
>TRBV29-1
CSVLGLGYNEQFF
>TRBV28
CASSEERTSTDTQYF
>TRBV20-1
CSATHWDNEQFF
>TRBV20-1
CSARGASTDTQYF
>TRBV12-3/TRBV12-4
CASSFGVRGDMQYF
>TRBV24-1
CATSDTGTGSGEQYF
>TRBV11-2
CASSLESRNSDTQYF
>TRBV29-1
CSALAASGSFYNEQFF
>TRBV6-1
CASSESPSGAETQYF
>TRBV10-3
CAVTGGYEQFF
>TRBV6-1
CASYRSGQNTGELFF
>TRBV10-1
CASSPKHSNEQFF
>TRBV6-5
CASSYRPTGSGETQYF
>TRBV28
CASSPRAYTEAFF
>TRBV20-1
CSARDRVRGLETQYF
>TRBV20-1
CSASEKGRSYEQYF